The rows below give T cell receptor beta chains drawn from one sample of a study of blood T cell repertoires in COVID-19. Assay: immunoSEQ multiplex PCR; the TCRdb copy retains only in-frame clones and omits some. The sample yields about 40,000 clones, about 80% seen once. Sequenced sample: peripheral blood. These receptors were obtained from a human donor with acute or convalescent COVID-19. The donor label of this sample is uncertain. Both conserved end residues are part of each CDR3. Fields, in order: D gene, V gene, clone size, J gene, CDR3 DNA, CDR3 protein. A D gene is named only where the DNA matches it firmly. Size tells how often a clone was seen (once, few, many) or the class of an expanded clone, and some rows leave it out.

>.|TRBV5-1|few|TRBJ1-1
TGCGCCAGCAGCTTGGAGGCAGGGTACGGTGAAGCTTTCTTT
CASSLEAGYGEAFF
>TRBD1|TRBV5-1|.|TRBJ1-6
TGCGCCAGCAGCTTGGAGGGGGGGACAGGGGGTTCACCCCTCCACTTT
CASSLEGGTGGSPLHF
>.|TRBV11-2|.|TRBJ2-7
TGTGCCAGCAGCCGACGATTCGGCGGTTTTAGCGGAAGCTCCTACGAGCAGTACTTC
CASSRRFGGFSGSSYEQYF
>.|TRBV11-2|once|TRBJ2-1
TGTGCCAGCAGCCCAGATCGGGGTGAGCAGTTCTTC
CASSPDRGEQFF
>.|TRBV7-8|.|TRBJ1-2
TGTGCCAGCAGCTTAGCGGCAGGGCAAGTAGGTGGCTACACCTTC
CASSLAAGQVGGYTF
>TRBD2|TRBV19|.|TRBJ2-1
TGTGCCAGTGCGGGGGGAGCAGGTCAGTGGAATGAGCAGTTCTTC
CASAGGAGQWNEQFF
>TRBD2|TRBV13|.|TRBJ2-1
TGTGCCAGCAGCTCGCATAGCGGGAGGTATTACAATGAGCAGTTCTTC
CASSSHSGRYYNEQFF
>TRBD2|TRBV6-4|once|TRBJ2-3
TGTGCCAGCAGCTATAGCGGGAGGGCAGATACGCAGTATTTT
CASSYSGRADTQYF
>.|TRBV11-2|.|TRBJ1-1
TGTGCCAGCAGCTTAACGCCCCAGGGGACTGAAGCTTTCTTT
CASSLTPQGTEAFF
>TRBD1|TRBV29-1|.|TRBJ1-3
TGCAGCGTTTACAGGGGGCCAGGAAACACCATATATTTT
CSVYRGPGNTIYF
>.|TRBV19|.|TRBJ1-5
TGTGCCAGTAGTATAGCAAGGGGCCATCAGCCCCAGCATTTT
CASSIARGHQPQHF
>.|TRBV18|.|TRBJ2-6
TGTGCCAGCTCACATATTTCAGGGTCTGGGGCCAACGTCCTGACTTTC
CASSHISGSGANVLTF
>TRBD1|TRBV7-3|.|TRBJ1-1
TGTGCCAGCAGCTTAACAGGATCGGGACAGCCTCACACTGAAGCTTTCTTT
CASSLTGSGQPHTEAFF
>.|TRBV7-2|.|TRBJ1-1
TGTGCCAGCAGCTTTAGGCAGGGGAGCACTGAAGCTTTCTTT
CASSFRQGSTEAFF
>.|TRBV28|few|TRBJ2-5
TGTGCCAGCAGACCATGGGAATCAGGGGAGACCCAGTACTTC
CASRPWESGETQYF
>.|TRBV14|.|TRBJ2-1
TGTGCCAGCACCCCGGGGGTCTACAATGAGCAGTTCTTC
CASTPGVYNEQFF
>.|TRBV28|.|TRBJ1-6
TGTGCCAGCAGTTTAGCGCCTAGCGGGGCGGGATCACCCCTCCACTTT
CASSLAPSGAGSPLHF
>.|TRBV28|.|TRBJ2-7
TGTGCCAGCAGCCTAGGAGGAGCGGATTTAGCCTACGAGCAGTACTTC
CASSLGGADLAYEQYF
>TRBD1|TRBV9|.|TRBJ1-6
TGTGCCAGCAGCCCAGGGGGCAGTGTGAATTCACCCCTCCACTTT
CASSPGGSVNSPLHF
>TRBD1|TRBV6-6|.|TRBJ2-7
TGTGCCAGCAGTAACCCCCGACAGGGGGCTCACGAGCAGTACTTC
CASSNPRQGAHEQYF
>.|TRBV25-1|.|TRBJ1-4
TGTGCCAGCAGTCAATGGGCCGGTATAGGGGCTAATGAAAAACTGTTTTTT
CASSQWAGIGANEKLFF
>TRBD1|TRBV6-5|.|TRBJ1-6
TGTGCCAGCCTGTCCCAACAGGGACAGGAATCACCCCTCCACTTT
CASLSQQGQESPLHF
>TRBD1|TRBV10-3|.|TRBJ1-1
TGTGCCACCGTCCCCCGGGCAGGGGGCGTTTCTTTCACTGAAGCTTTCTTT
CATVPRAGGVSFTEAFF
>.|TRBV28|.|TRBJ2-7
TGTGCCAGCAGTTTGCGGGATACCTCTCGGGTTGGCTACTTC
CASSLRDTSRVGYF
>.|TRBV27|.|TRBJ2-2
TGTGCCAGCAGTTTGATGGGGCCGGGAGCCGGGGAGCTGTTTTTT
CASSLMGPGAGELFF
>.|TRBV6-6|once|TRBJ1-3
TGTGCCAGCAGTTACCGGGGAGCGTTGGGTAGAAACACCATATATTTT
CASSYRGALGRNTIYF
>.|TRBV11-2|.|TRBJ2-1
TGTGCCAGCAGCTTACTCCGGCAGGGTATGGGAGGTGAGCAGTTCTTC
CASSLLRQGMGGEQFF
>.|TRBV15|.|TRBJ2-1
TGTGCCACCAGCAGAGATGGGGGGAGGAGAGTCCCCTACAATGAGCAGTTCTTC
CATSRDGGRRVPYNEQFF
>.|TRBV6-1|.|TRBJ2-7
TGTGCCAGCAGTGAACCCGGGTTAGGGCGGGGCGAGCAGTACTTC
CASSEPGLGRGEQYF
>TRBD2|TRBV7-9|.|TRBJ2-1
TGTGCCAGCAGCCGGATACTAGCGGGGGGGCACAATGAGCAGTTCTTC
CASSRILAGGHNEQFF
>.|TRBV2|.|TRBJ1-4
TGTGCCAGCAGTGAAGAAGCTGAAAAACTGTTTTTT
CASSEEAEKLFF
>TRBD2|TRBV28|.|TRBJ2-2
TGTGCCAGCAGTGATGCAGCGGGGGGGCTAACCGGGGAGCTGTTTTTT
CASSDAAGGLTGELFF
>TRBD1|TRBV5-1|few|TRBJ2-3
TGCGCCAGCAGCCGGGACAGGCGGAGAAGCACAGATACGCAGTATTTT
CASSRDRRRSTDTQYF
>TRBD1|TRBV28|.|TRBJ1-5
TGTGCCAGCAGTTTATTGATGACAGGGGAAAATCAGCCCCAGCATTTT
CASSLLMTGENQPQHF
>.|TRBV7-8|.|TRBJ2-7
TGTGCCAGCAGCTTCAGTCACGGGGGAGAATACTCCTACGAGCAGTACTTC
CASSFSHGGEYSYEQYF
>TRBD1|TRBV4-3|.|TRBJ1-1
TGCGCCAGCACAGGGGGAGACCGGGCAGCTTTCTTT
CASTGGDRAAFF
>TRBD1|TRBV2|.|TRBJ1-4
TGTGCCAGCAGTGCAGTCAGGGGGCAGGAAAAACTGTTTTTT
CASSAVRGQEKLFF
>TRBD1|TRBV6-2/TRBV6-3|.|TRBJ1-1
TGTGCCAGCAGTTACTCGCAGGGGGCCACTGAAGCTTTCTTT
CASSYSQGATEAFF
>.|TRBV4-1|few|TRBJ1-4
TGCGCCAGCAGCCAAGATAGCGAAAAACTGTTTTTT
CASSQDSEKLFF
>TRBD2|TRBV15|.|TRBJ2-2
TGTGCCACCAGCAGAGAAACTAGCGCCGGGGAGCTGTTTTTT
CATSRETSAGELFF
>.|TRBV29-1|few|TRBJ2-7
TGCAGCGTGTCAACAGGACCCTACGAGCAGTACTTC
CSVSTGPYEQYF
>TRBD1|TRBV19|once|TRBJ2-3
TGTGCCAGTAGTACGGGACAGGTGAGGTATTTT
CASSTGQVRYF
>.|TRBV4-1|.|TRBJ2-3
TGCGCCAGCAGCCCCCGGGCCGGGAGAGGCACAGATACGCAGTATTTT
CASSPRAGRGTDTQYF
>.|TRBV28|.|TRBJ1-1
TGTGCCAGCACTACCTACAGAAGCGGAGCTTTCTTT
CASTTYRSGAFF
>.|TRBV28|.|TRBJ2-1
TGTGCCAGCAGTTCCCGGGACAATTTGGGGTTTGAGCAGTTCTTC
CASSSRDNLGFEQFF
>.|TRBV11-3|.|TRBJ2-3
TGTGCCAGCAGCTTAAGGGGTAGTACGCAGTATTTT
CASSLRGSTQYF
>TRBD2|TRBV9|.|TRBJ2-1
TGTGCCAGCAGCCACCCCCGGACTAGCGGGCCCAATGAGCAGTTCTTC
CASSHPRTSGPNEQFF
>.|TRBV7-9|.|TRBJ1-1
TGTGCCAGCAGCGTCGACACTGAAGCTTTCTTT
CASSVDTEAFF
>.|TRBV5-4|.|TRBJ2-1
TGTGCCAGCAGCTTGGTGGTGGGGGGTTCCTACAATGAGCAGTTCTTC
CASSLVVGGSYNEQFF
>TRBD1|TRBV9|.|TRBJ2-7
TGTGCCAGCAGCGTCACCGGGACAGGGGACGAGCAGTACTTC
CASSVTGTGDEQYF
>TRBD2|TRBV10-3|.|TRBJ2-5
TGTGCCATCGCCACTAGCGGGGGAGAGACCCAGTACTTC
CAIATSGGETQYF
>.|TRBV10-2|.|TRBJ2-6
TGCGCCAGCAGTGAGTCGACAATAACACGCGGGGCCAACGTCCTGACTTTC
CASSESTITRGANVLTF
>.|TRBV30|.|TRBJ2-2
TGTGCCCAAAGGTCTAGCCGTGGCACCGGGGAGCTGTTTTTT
CAQRSSRGTGELFF